The 15 T cell receptor beta chains below come from one sample, sequenced in a study of breast tumors, draining lymph nodes, adjacent tissues. Axillary draining lymph nodes of breast cancer patients supplied the node samples. In TCRdb, the multiplex PCR reads were re-called with MiXCR into one record per CDR3 protein. The table lists about 300,000 distinct CDR3 sequences, roughly 30% of them singletons, with more than 1% in the top ten. Specimen: axillary lymph node tissue. The receptors were gathered from a female donor with breast cancer. Some clones in this sample may be carry-over from other donors' samples.

Many counts were recorded for this clonotype. This sequence joins TRBV19 and TRBJ1-5, with D possibly being TRBD1 (5 bases). Germline lookup yields CDR1 LNHDA and CDR2 SQIVND (reference sequence). The germline V and J ends were trimmed by 5 bases and 4 bases, with 15 bases remaining between them. The CDR3 sequence is 15 residues long. The CDR3, as DNA: TGTGCCAGTAGTCTCGGGGCAGGAGGAAATCAGCCCCAGCATTTT. Its translation is CASSLGAGGNQPQHF.

Remarks on this clonotype: A read error may be the cause here, since a much bigger clone is one base away. The chain carries TRBV20-1 and TRBJ2-7; TRBD2 agrees at 14 bases. This CDR3 has 15 residues. The germline CDR1 and CDR2 sequences are DFQATT and SNEGSKA (reference sequence). V lost 3 bases, J lost 7 bases, and 8 bases stayed unmatched. The CDR3 coding sequence is TGCAGTGCTAGTCCGACTAGCGGGAGGGCTAGAGAGCAGTACTTC. Its protein is CSASPTSGRAREQYF.

This clonotype was observed many times. The J gene is TRBJ1-4, the V gene TRBV10-3; D not resolved. In germline, CDR1 is ENHRY, CDR2 SYGVKD. The V gene lost 2 bases and the J gene lost 0 bases, with 10 bases spanning the gap. The CDR3 is 16 residues long. This chain's CDR3 is CAISEGRLATNEKLFF. Here the CDR3 DNA reads TGTGCCATCAGTGAGGGACGCCTTGCAACTAATGAAAAACTGTTTTTT.

This clonotype occurred many times. At one end, the junction sequence differs from germline, possibly due to a read error. The chain links TRBV20-1 to TRBJ2-5; 8 bases match TRBD1. The CDR3 totals 15 residues. Germline loops: CDR1 DFQATT, CDR2 SNEGSKA (reference sequence). The CDR3, as DNA: TGCAGTGCGACTGGGCAGGGGGCGGTCCAAGTGACCCAGTACTTC. Translated, it gives CSATGQGAVQVTQYF.

The table lists this clonotype with many counts. The chain couples TRBV12-3 or TRBV12-4 to TRBJ2-1, with 10 bases that match TRBD2. V was clipped by 5 bases and J by 2 bases; unmatched bases: 6. This CDR3 region has 16 residues. The CDR3 is CASSGRTSGTYNEQFF. The CDR3 DNA sequence: TGTGCCAGCAGTGGGAGGACTAGCGGAACCTACAATGAGCAGTTCTTC.

In its sample, this clonotype was seen many times. CDR3 amino acids: CASSYKDSNQPQHF. The CDR3 DNA follows: TGTGCCAGCAGTTACAAGGACAGCAATCAGCCCCAGCATTTT. The V gene is TRBV6-6, the J gene TRBJ1-5, with D unresolved. The ends were cut back, 2 bases at V and 1 base at J, with 6 bases in the middle. This CDR3 spans 14 amino acids. Germline loops: CDR1 MNHNY, CDR2 SVGAGI (reference sequence).

This clonotype was picked up a small number of times. As DNA, the CDR3 is TGCAGTGCCGACGGGCTAGCGGGAGAAGCTCCCTTCGAGCAGTACTTC. This gives the protein CSADGLAGEAPFEQYF. The chain uses TRBV20-1 and TRBJ2-7; 10 positions agree with TRBD2. Germline V gene sequence: CDR1 DFQATT, CDR2 SNEGSKA (reference sequence). After removal of 6 bases from V and 6 bases from J, the junction contained 17 bases not matched to a gene. This CDR3 region has 16 residues.

This clonotype was seen once. At one boundary the junction diverges from the germline segment, which might be a read error. The chain carries TRBV25-1 and TRBJ2-2, with D tentatively TRBD1 or TRBD2 (5 bases each). This CDR3 region has 16 residues. Germline V CDR1 and CDR2: MGHDK, SYGVNS. The CDR3 DNA follows: TGTGCCAGCAGTGAATTACGGACATTGAACACCGGGGAGCTGCTTTTT. It translates to CASSELRTLNTGELLF.

The chain combines TRBV25-1 with TRBJ2-3, with 12 nucleotides matching TRBD2. With V trimmed by 5 bases and J by 0 bases, 9 bases remained unmatched. From germline, CDR1 is MGHDK and CDR2 SYGVNS. This CDR3 spans 18 amino acids. The DNA for the CDR3 is TGTGCCAGCAGTCCCGTTGGACTAGCGGGAACTAGCACAGATACGCAGTATTTT. Translation: CASSPVGLAGTSTDTQYF.

This clonotype has more than one count but fewer than ten. One end of the junction fails to match germline, which may point to a read error. The chain recombines TRBV7-6 with TRBJ2-3, with TRBD1 as a possible D gene (5 bases). The CDR3 is made up of 14 amino acids. CDR1 is SGHVS, CDR2 FNYEAQ, per germline. CDR3 protein: CASSLLDTWDMQYF. In DNA form, the CDR3 reads TGTGCCAGCAGCTTACTGGACACTTGGGATATGCAGTATTTT.

This clonotype has a count of ten or more. The rearrangement joins TRBV25-1 to TRBJ2-5; D might be TRBD1 (5 bases). The ends were cut back, 0 bases at V and 4 bases at J, with 9 bases in the middle. CDR3 length equals 14 residues. Germline values: CDR1 MGHDK, CDR2 SYGVNS. CDR3: CASSEYVQGETQYF. The CDR3 coding sequence is TGTGCCAGCAGTGAATATGTCCAGGGAGAGACCCAGTACTTC.

This clonotype was counted ten times or more. The chain has TRBV20-1 and TRBJ1-3, with unresolved D. V gave up 1 base and J gave up 6 bases, with 7 bases separating them. Germline CDR1 is DFQATT and CDR2 is SNEGSKA (reference sequence). This CDR3 region has 12 residues. The CDR3, as DNA: TGCAGTGCTAGAGTTTCGGCAAACACCATATATTTT. Translated: CSARVSANTIYF.

This rearrangement joins TRBV2 to TRBJ2-1, with 9 bases aligning to TRBD2. V trimming: 3 bases; J trimming: 8 bases; junction bases outside the gene matches: 8. This CDR3 region has 15 residues. The germline gives CDR1 SNHLY, CDR2 FYNNEI. DNA for the CDR3: TGTGCCAGCAGTGATGGTAGCGGGAGTCTCCATGAGCAGTTCTTC. Protein sequence: CASSDGSGSLHEQFF.

The chain uses TRBV24-1 and TRBJ2-1; D is possibly TRBD2 (6 bases). Germline assignment: CDR1 KGHDR and CDR2 SFDVKD. This CDR3 spans 14 amino acids. V was pared by 9 bases and J by 5 bases, with 16 bases between. The CDR3 reads CATCRLGTHNEQFF. CDR3 coding DNA: TGTGCCACCTGCAGACTAGGAACACACAATGAGCAGTTCTTC.

The chain couples TRBV2 to TRBJ2-5, with 11 bases lining up with TRBD1. J was trimmed by 1 base and V by 7 bases; bases with no gene match: 5. The CDR3 extends over 15 amino acids. The germline CDR1 and CDR2 sequences are SNHLY and FYNNEI. CDR3 sequence reads: CASTPGQGGQETQYF. The DNA for the CDR3 is TGTGCCAGCACTCCGGGACAGGGGGGCCAAGAGACCCAGTACTTC.